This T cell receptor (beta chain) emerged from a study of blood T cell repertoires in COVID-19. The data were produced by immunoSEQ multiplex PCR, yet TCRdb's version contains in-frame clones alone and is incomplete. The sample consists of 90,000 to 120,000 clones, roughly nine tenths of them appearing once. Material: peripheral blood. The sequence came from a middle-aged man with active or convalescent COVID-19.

As DNA, the CDR3 is TGTGCCAGCAGCTTAAGGGGCGGGATAAGTGAGACCCAGTACTTC. Its protein is CASSLRGGISETQYF. The chain is built from TRBV7-3 and TRBJ2-5, with D perhaps TRBD2 (6 bases). In germline, CDR1 is SGHTA, CDR2 FQGTGA. The CDR3 sequence is 15 residues long. The V end lost 1 base, the J end lost 5 bases, and 14 bases lay between the germline ends.